The rows below give T cell receptor beta chains drawn from one sample of a study of OX40 agonist ivuxolimab in advanced cancers. Sequenced by immunoSEQ multiplex PCR; TCRdb stores in-frame clones only, minus some. Altogether roughly 71,000 clones are present, 88% being singletons, with the ten largest covering roughly 1%. The material was CD4+ or CD8+ T cells sorted from blood, obtained in a trial of the OX40 agonist ivuxolimab. Receptors were obtained from an adult with an advanced solid tumor such as melanoma, head and neck, liver or kidney cancer. The CDR3 runs from the conserved cysteine through the conserved F or W. The D gene is left open where the match is weak.

>TRBV18|NA
CASSHDPPDGPIQYF
>TRBV27|NA
CATKLTGSNSPLHF
>TRBV5-4|NA
CASSLAGSNEQFF
>TRBV28|TRBD2
CASSPPGLPYVEQYF
>TRBV2|NA
CASSEQGGNQPQHF
>TRBV6-5|NA
CASRARGGSYGYTF
>TRBV10-3|NA
CAITPGQAETQYF
>TRBV18|NA
CASSPGTVKANVLTF
>TRBV4-1|TRBD1
CASSPSTDRVSYGYTF
>TRBV18|NA
CASSPNLGDEQYF
>TRBV2|NA
CASSEPTASILYGYTF
>TRBV11-2|NA
CASSLSRDYGYTF
>TRBV18|TRBD2
CASSPQEASGPVGEQYF
>TRBV7-9|NA
CASSSFRDSFVDEQFF
>TRBV6-6|TRBD1
CASSYGQGNAYEQYF
>TRBV6-4|NA
CASGDGYGYTF
>TRBV10-1|NA
CASTSGLGTDTQYF
>TRBV4-2|TRBD1
CASSQDTPRQGAAGGAFF
>TRBV19|NA
CASSMSLIDNEQFF
>TRBV4-2|NA
CASSQDLQGGRGEQYF
>TRBV7-2|NA
CASSPRGFGGSNQPQHF
>TRBV6-6|TRBD2
CASRLAGLGTDTQYF
>TRBV5-4|NA
CASSLAIGGTQYF
>TRBV6-4|NA
CASSPQKTDSYGYTF
>TRBV7-8|NA
CASSLTRTQQETQYF
>TRBV23-1|NA
CASSQPLGGLGGGYTF
>TRBV4-3|TRBD2
CASSQALAGTYNEQFF
>TRBV5-5|TRBD1
CASSYRGPSYEQYF
>TRBV7-2|NA
CASSYRSSYEQYF
>TRBV4-2|TRBD2
CASSQRSQASGSTDTQYF
>TRBV5-4|NA
CASSPFRGEQFF
>TRBV18|NA
CASSPDAWSSYEQYF
>TRBV7-2|NA
CASSPSGASPLHF
>TRBV5-4|NA
CASSLPGSQSYEQYF
>TRBV5-1|TRBD1
CASSPGQHVEQYF
>TRBV5-1|TRBD1
CASSPLTGPTEAFF
>TRBV5-6|NA
CASSLGTAANYGYTF